This T cell receptor (beta chain) is drawn from a study of synovial regulatory T cells in juvenile arthritis (dated by TCRdb to between 2015 and 2017). With respect to the entire study: Among the sequenced patients, a few were classified as therapy-naive, methotrexate plus infliximab was given to one, methotrexate was given to about 6, and treatment information was unavailable for one. Using matched patient samples, the researchers compared TCRbeta CDR3 repertoires across three groups: blood iaTreg cells, other blood Treg cells and synovial fluid Treg cells. Treg and Teff subsets from 10 or so JIA patients with active disease were included in the TCR repertoire comparisons. Although effector T cell subsets in the cohort were also sequenced for comparisons, the Treg dataset on its own covers only blood and synovial fluid Treg cells.

Results and caveats for the whole study, not just this receptor: Synovial Treg cells shared more CDR3 sequences with iaTreg cells than with other blood Treg cells; Chao-Jaccard similarity confirmed closer relation. Across patients, iaTreg TCR repertoires were largely private and overlapped partially with synovial Teff repertoires and blood CPL repertoires.

The CDR3 runs 17 amino acids, cysteine and phenylalanine included. The coding DNA is unavailable. CDR1 SGHNT and CDR2 YYREEE were looked up in the germline V gene (reference sequence). For each patient with active arthritis, synovial fluid was collected together with matched peripheral blood, and this synovial fluid made up the synovial samples. The donors for the TCR repertoire analysis were around 11 juvenile idiopathic arthritis patients with active disease who had not reached inactive disease, of whom 3 were polyarticular and 8 were oligoarticular. The TCR-sequenced patients had a median age of around 11 years (range about 2.1-22.9) and median disease duration of about seven years (range 0.2-19.1). Synovial Treg cells showed FOXP3 TSDR demethylation comparable to blood and healthy-donor Treg cells, supporting bona fide regulatory lineage commitment. Samples for TCR repertoire analysis came from two centres in Italy.

In the absence of a count, this clone is rated medium-sized (0.01 to 0.1%) from its frequency. The antigen this receptor binds is unknown. Libraries were made using the immunoSEQ multiplex PCR assay. TCRbeta CDR3 sequencing was carried out by Adaptive Biotechnologies. Processing in the source paper ran as follows. Repertoire similarity was assessed using the Chao-modified Jaccard index and the median clonotype overlap from 200 random subsamples at equal sample size. The similarity analyses were based on either productive nucleotide sequences or amino acid sequences translated in silico. Hierarchical clustering with single linkage and t-SNE based on Chao-modified Jaccard distances were used to compare repertoires. Repertoire diversity was measured with the Renyi index after sample size normalisation across a range of alpha values. The clones in this table, taken by TCRdb from immuneACCESS, are in-frame only. Not every clone is retained; where verified, under half of the shortfall comes from an unresolved V gene, and the cause of the rest is unknown. From that table come the V and J calls and clone size; the DNA was used to work out D and trimming. The table held for this sample gives almost 2,500 clones. The biggest ten clones account for 14% of the sample.

Sequencing was done on a sample of Treg cells from the synovium. The sequence is built from TRBV5-4 and TRBJ2-3; the D gene TCRdb calls, TRBD2, cannot be checked with no DNA. This sequence originates from a donor aged 2-30 years with juvenile idiopathic arthritis. The CDR3 here reads CASSSGGRSSSTDTQYF. Supplemented by the reference TRBV5-4 and TRBJ2-3 proteins around the CDR3, the complete variable domain is ETGVTQSPTHLIKTRGQQVTLRCSSQSGHNTVSWYQQALGQGPQFIFQYYREEENGRGNFPPRFSGLQFPNYSSELNVNALELDDSALYLCASSSGGRSSSTDTQYFGPGTRLTVL.